These T cell receptor beta chains were read from a single sample in a study of blood T cell repertoires in COVID-19. Repertoires were generated with immunoSEQ multiplex PCR, while TCRdb's copy carries only in-frame clones and drops some. The sample records around 64,000 clones, around nine tenths being singletons. Sequenced input: peripheral blood. These receptors were collected from a woman of 80 years or more with acute or convalescent COVID-19. Both conserved end residues are part of each CDR3. The D gene is left open where the match is weak.

j_gene,d_gene,v_gene,CDR3nt,CDR3aa
TRBJ2-1,TRBD1,TRBV6-5,TGTGCCAGCAGTTACCCGGGACAGAACAATGAGCAGTTCTTC,CASSYPGQNNEQFF
TRBJ1-6,TRBD1,TRBV5-1,TGCGCCAGCAGCTCCGGGACAGGGGGCGTTTATTCACCCCTCCACTTT,CASSSGTGGVYSPLHF
TRBJ1-5,TRBD1,TRBV29-1,TGCAGCGTTAAGGCGCGGCAGGGGGACAATCAGCCCCAGCATTTT,CSVKARQGDNQPQHF
TRBJ1-1,TRBD1,TRBV7-2,TGTGCCAGCAGCTCCGGACAGGGGGCGAAAGCTTTCTTT,CASSSGQGAKAFF
TRBJ1-3,.,TRBV7-8,TGTGCCAGCAGCTCCGGGGGGGGGCCCGGGTCTGGAAACACCATATATTTT,CASSSGGGPGSGNTIYF
TRBJ2-3,.,TRBV6-5,TGTGCCAGCAGTACTGGACAGACAGATACGCAGTATTTT,CASSTGQTDTQYF
TRBJ1-2,TRBD1,TRBV12-3/TRBV12-4,TGTGCCACCGGACAGGGGGACTATGGCTACACCTTC,CATGQGDYGYTF
TRBJ1-1,TRBD1,TRBV6-5,TGTGCCAGCAGTCTAAGGGGGCGGAATGGTGAAGCTTTCTTT,CASSLRGRNGEAFF
TRBJ1-2,TRBD1,TRBV20-1,TGCAGTGCTAGACCCGGGACAGGGGACACCTTC,CSARPGTGDTF
TRBJ1-2,TRBD1,TRBV5-4,TGTGCCAGCCTATTATCGCCCGGACAGGGTTTTGGCTACACCTTC,CASLLSPGQGFGYTF
TRBJ1-6,TRBD1,TRBV3-1/TRBV3-2,TGTGCCAGCAGCCAGACAGGGAGTAATTCACCCCTCCACTTT,CASSQTGSNSPLHF
TRBJ1-2,.,TRBV7-2,TGTGCCAGCAGTCTCTTGCGGGGGCAGGAAGGCTACACCTTC,CASSLLRGQEGYTF
TRBJ1-2,.,TRBV20-1,TGCAGTGCTAGTCCCGGGGGCGGGAGTGGCTACACCTTC,CSASPGGGSGYTF
TRBJ1-2,.,TRBV2,TGTGCCAGCAGACGGGTCCTCGATGGCTACACCTTC,CASRRVLDGYTF
TRBJ2-7,TRBD1,TRBV27,TGTGCCAGCAGGAGACAGGGCCCCTACGAGCAGTACTTC,CASRRQGPYEQYF
TRBJ2-3,TRBD2,TRBV10-3,TGTGCATCCAAAGGACTAGCGGGAGTGGGGGGCACAGATACGCAGTATTTT,CASKGLAGVGGTDTQYF
TRBJ1-1,TRBD1,TRBV28,TGTGCCACCACGGTCGGGACAGGGGTTACGGTCTTT,CATTVGTGVTVF
TRBJ1-6,.,TRBV18,TGTGCCAGCTCACCAGAGGCCTATAATTCACCCCTCCACTTT,CASSPEAYNSPLHF
TRBJ1-6,TRBD1,TRBV20-1,TGCAGTGCTAGTAACGCGAACCGGGACAGGGGTAATTCACCCCTCCACTTT,CSASNANRDRGNSPLHF
TRBJ1-1,.,TRBV7-2,TGTGCCAGCAGCTTATTTACGGGAGAGGGGACTGAAGCTTTCTTT,CASSLFTGEGTEAFF
TRBJ1-1,TRBD1,TRBV7-9,TGTGCCAGCAGCCACATCGACAGGGGACCAGCTGAAGCTTTCTTT,CASSHIDRGPAEAFF
TRBJ1-5,TRBD1,TRBV2,TGTGCCAGCAGTGGGACAGGGGGCAATCAGCCCCAGCATTTT,CASSGTGGNQPQHF
TRBJ1-4,.,TRBV7-2,TGTGCCACCCGTGGCAGGCTTAATGAAAAACTGTTTTTT,CATRGRLNEKLFF
TRBJ1-5,.,TRBV5-6,TGTGCCAGCAGCTTAACAGGGTTCCGTCAGCCCCAGCATTTT,CASSLTGFRQPQHF
TRBJ2-5,TRBD1,TRBV6-6,TGTGCCAGCGGTAGGAGGACAGGGGGGTCAGAGACCCAGTACTTC,CASGRRTGGSETQYF
TRBJ1-4,TRBD1,TRBV10-2,TGCGCCAGCAGTGAGTGGGACAGGGCTAATGAAAAACTGTTTTTT,CASSEWDRANEKLFF
TRBJ2-1,TRBD2,TRBV10-3,TGTGCCATCAGTGGGGGACTAGCGGGAGGTTCCTACAATGAGCAGTTCTTC,CAISGGLAGGSYNEQFF
TRBJ2-2,TRBD1,TRBV2,TGTGCCAGCACCCCAGACAGGGCGGTCACCGGGGAGCTGTTTTTT,CASTPDRAVTGELFF
TRBJ2-1,.,TRBV28,TGTGCCAGCAGTTCATCAGGACAAGCCTACAATGAGCAGTTCTTC,CASSSSGQAYNEQFF
TRBJ2-3,TRBD1,TRBV19,TGTGCCAGTAGTATCCCGGGACAGACGCAGTATTTT,CASSIPGQTQYF
TRBJ2-2,TRBD2,TRBV27,TGTGCCAGCAGTCCCCGGGGACTAGCGGGAGTTCTACCCGGGGAGCTGTTTTTT,CASSPRGLAGVLPGELFF
TRBJ2-3,TRBD2,TRBV11-2,TGTGCCAGCAGCTCCTTCTTGACTAGCGGTAGCACAGATACGCAGTATTTT,CASSSFLTSGSTDTQYF
TRBJ1-6,TRBD1,TRBV6-5,TGTGCCAGCAGGCTTACAGGGGACTCACCCCTCCACTTT,CASRLTGDSPLHF
TRBJ1-4,TRBD1,TRBV10-3,TGTGCCGTGGGACAGACTAATGAAAAACTGTTTTTT,CAVGQTNEKLFF
TRBJ2-7,.,TRBV4-2,TGTGCCAGCAGCCAACAGGAGACGGGAGACTACGAGCAGTACTTC,CASSQQETGDYEQYF
TRBJ1-6,.,TRBV14,TGTGCCAGCAGCGAGTCACTAAATAATTCACCCCTCCACTTT,CASSESLNNSPLHF
TRBJ1-5,.,TRBV3-1/TRBV3-2,TGTGCCAGCAGCCAAGATAGAACAGGCCACAATCAGCCCCAGCATTTT,CASSQDRTGHNQPQHF
TRBJ2-3,.,TRBV3-1/TRBV3-2,TGTGCCAGCAGCCCCCTAGCGAGCACAGATACGCAGTATTTT,CASSPLASTDTQYF
TRBJ2-7,TRBD1,TRBV28,TGTGCCAGCGTGTCCGGGACAGCAAACGAGCAGTACTTC,CASVSGTANEQYF
TRBJ2-7,.,TRBV7-2,TGTGCCAGCAGCCGCCAGCGCTCCTACGAGCAGTACTTC,CASSRQRSYEQYF
TRBJ2-2,TRBD1,TRBV2,TGTGCCAGCCGACAGGGGACGAACACCGGGGAGCTGTTTTTT,CASRQGTNTGELFF
TRBJ1-1,.,TRBV27,TGTGCCAGCAGTTTTGGCTCATTGAACACTGAAGCTTTCTTT,CASSFGSLNTEAFF
TRBJ1-1,.,TRBV2,TGTGCCAGCCACGCCCACGAGCGGGCTTTCTTT,CASHAHERAFF
TRBJ1-1,.,TRBV5-1,TGCGCCAGCAGCCGGGGACACTCGGACACTGAAGCTTTCTTT,CASSRGHSDTEAFF
TRBJ1-6,.,TRBV28,TGTGCCAGCCGACAGGTGTATAATTCACCCCTCCACTTT,CASRQVYNSPLHF
TRBJ1-6,.,TRBV27,TGTGCCAGCAGTTTACAGGGGAACTCCTATAATTCACCCCTCCACTTT,CASSLQGNSYNSPLHF
TRBJ2-7,TRBD2,TRBV28,TGTGCCAGCAGTACTAGCGGGAGAAGTGGCTTCGAATTC,CASSTSGRSGFEF
TRBJ2-5,.,TRBV6-5,TGTGCCAGCAGTTTTAACAGGAATCAAGAGACCCAGTACTTC,CASSFNRNQETQYF
TRBJ1-1,.,TRBV19,TGTGCCAGTAGTAAGAGGGAGAACACTGAAGCTTTCTTT,CASSKRENTEAFF